One and the same sample provided the 29 T cell receptor beta chains below, sequenced in a study of T cell repertoires in ileal Crohn's disease. This table comes from immunoSEQ multiplex PCR, and its TCRdb copy is limited to in-frame clones, with some not included. In the table there are 55,000 to 65,000 clones, about 88% of which are singletons. Regarding time point: neoterminal ileum biopsy at postoperative endoscopy, about 6 months after surgery. Sequencing was done on a sample of ileal tissue. These receptors all stem from an adult with Crohn's disease.

V usage is TRBV9 and J usage is TRBJ1-2; D is possibly TRBD1 (5 bases). The CDR3 is 14 amino acids. Germline assignment: CDR1 SGDLS and CDR2 YYNGEE. With 4 bases removed from V and 4 bases from J, the gap between germline ends came to 14 bases. The CDR3 nucleotides are TGTGCCAGCAGCCTAAACGACAGAGTCTATGGCTACACCTTC. It codes for CASSLNDRVYGYTF.

The rearrangement uses TRBV27 and TRBJ1-2, with TRBD1 matching 8 bases. This CDR3 comprises 14 residues. V dropped 3 bases and J dropped 8; count of bases not matched to a gene: 8. Germline V gives CDR1 MNHEY, CDR2 SMNVEV (reference sequence). CDR3 nucleotide sequence: TGTGCCAGCAGTTTTTCAGGGGGCGTGGAAGGCTACACCTTC. Its protein is CASSFSGGVEGYTF.

This clone has just one count. The chain employs TRBV5-1 and TRBJ2-2, with a weak D call TRBD1 (5 bases). The CDR3 has 17 amino acids. The V gene lost 2 bases and the J gene lost 3 bases, with 17 bases spanning the gap. In germline, CDR1 is SGHRS, CDR2 YFSETQ. CDR3 sequence: CASSFGPRTGDTGELFF. Written as DNA, the CDR3 is TGCGCCAGCAGCTTTGGCCCTCGTACAGGCGACACCGGGGAGCTGTTTTTT.

V and J are TRBV7-2 and TRBJ2-5, with TRBD2 identical over 10 bases. Germline CDR1 is SGHTA and CDR2 is FQGNSA. CDR3 length: 16 residues. With V trimmed by 9 bases and J by 3 bases, 13 bases remained unmatched. CDR3 sequence (DNA): TGTGCCAGTAAACCGAGAGCGGGAGGGGGGAAAGAGACCCAGTACTTC. Encoded protein: CASKPRAGGGKETQYF.

The chain recombines TRBV29-1 with TRBJ1-2; tentative D call: TRBD1 (6 bases). This CDR3 is 17 amino acids long. V was clipped by 1 base and J by 4 bases, with 22 bases between them. Per the germline V gene, CDR1 is SQVTM and CDR2 is ANQGSEA. The CDR3 loop is CSVEGPSGVRGGYGYTF. CDR3 bases: TGCAGCGTTGAAGGGCCATCAGGGGTCCGTGGGGGCTATGGCTACACCTTC.

This clone was seen just once. The chain couples TRBV27 to TRBJ1-3; 8 bases are shared with TRBD1. The CDR3 has 15 amino acids. Per the germline V gene, CDR1 is MNHEY and CDR2 is SMNVEV (reference sequence). Trimming at V came to 9 bases and at J to 3 bases, leaving 10 bases not matched to a gene. The CDR3 loop reads CASQCPGTGGNTIYF. The CDR3 nucleotides read TGTGCCAGTCAATGTCCGGGGACAGGTGGAAACACCATATATTTT.

The CDR3, as DNA: TGTGCCAGCAACCCCGCAGGGCTACAAGAGACCCAGTACTTC. Encoded protein: CASNPAGLQETQYF. The chain links TRBV11-3 to TRBJ2-5; tentatively, D is TRBD1 (5 bases). This CDR3 contains 14 residues. Germline V gene data show CDR1 as SGHNT and CDR2 as YENEEA. Trimming shortened V by 7 bases and J by 2 bases, and 14 bases separated the two germline ends.

This clone was seen only once. V usage is TRBV4-2 and J usage is TRBJ1-2; D may be TRBD1 (5 bases). CDR3 size: 15 residues. From germline, CDR1 is LGHNA and CDR2 YNFKEQ. V lost 0 bases and J lost 5, with 13 bases in between. CDR3 coding DNA: TGTGCCAGCAGCCAAGATCCATCGGGGACTTATGGCTACACCTTC. Amino acids: CASSQDPSGTYGYTF.

V gene TRBV2 combines with J gene TRBJ2-1; 9 bases match TRBD1. CDR3 length: 11 residues. Germline V gene sequence: CDR1 SNHLY, CDR2 FYNNEI. Unmatched junction bases numbered 4, after V lost 5 bases and J lost 14 bases. CDR3 bases: TGTGCCAGCAGTCCCCGGGACAGGGAGTTCTTC. Translating it yields CASSPRDREFF.

The CDR3 sequence is CASSIQTEQYF. CDR3 sequence (DNA): TGTGCCAGCAGCATTCAGACAGAGCAGTACTTC. The J gene is TRBJ2-7, the V gene TRBV7-9; D gene uncertain. Trimming left V 5 bases short and J 7 bases short, with 9 bases between. The germline gives CDR1 SEHNR, CDR2 FQNEAQ (reference sequence). The CDR3 runs to 11 residues.

About this clone: The same CDR3 can be traced to other DNA sequences in this sample. The chain uses TRBV15 and TRBJ1-2; no reliable D call. Germline lookup yields CDR1 LNHNV and CDR2 YYDKDF (reference sequence). V lost 0 bases, J lost 5 bases, and 7 bases lay in between. This CDR3 has 13 residues. CDR3 coding DNA: TGTGCCACCAGCAGAGAGAGGGCATATGGCTACACCTTC. Translated, it gives CATSRERAYGYTF. The variable domain in full, completed from reference TRBV15 and TRBJ1-2, reads DAMVIQNPRYQVTQFGKPVTLSCSQTLNHNVMYWYQQKSSQAPKLLFHYYDKDFNNEADTPDNFQSRRPNTSFCFLDIRSPGLGDTAMYLCATSRERAYGYTFGSGTRLTVV.

V and J are TRBV11-3 and TRBJ1-1; D is uncertain. This CDR3 contains 13 residues. Trimming took 1 base from V and 1 from J, leaving 4 bases between them. Germline V gene sequence: CDR1 SGHNT, CDR2 YENEEA. The CDR3: CASSLGRNTEAFF. The CDR3 bases are TGTGCCAGCAGCTTAGGTCGGAACACTGAAGCTTTCTTT.

V is TRBV29-1 and J is TRBJ1-1; D might be TRBD1 (6 bases). CDR1 and CDR2 (germline): SQVTM, ANQGSEA. V dropped 6 bases and J dropped 2 bases, with 10 bases sitting between them. This CDR3 contains 12 residues. CDR3 protein: CSVARGNTEAFF. In nucleotides, the CDR3 is TGCAGCGTGGCCAGGGGAAACACTGAAGCTTTCTTT.

This clone has more than one count but fewer than ten. The chain uses TRBV6-1 and TRBJ1-2; 7 positions agree with TRBD1. After removal of 6 bases from V and 8 bases from J, the junction contained 9 bases not matched to a gene. The germline V gene has CDR1 MNHNS and CDR2 SASEGT. The CDR3 totals 13 residues. The CDR3 DNA reads as TGTGCCAGCAGGGGTGACAGGGCCATAGGCTACACCTTC. It codes for CASRGDRAIGYTF.

This chain connects TRBV30 to TRBJ1-2, with D maybe TRBD1 (6 bases). V lost 2 bases, J lost 7 bases, and 14 bases lay in between. The CDR3 is 13 amino acids. From germline, CDR1 is GTSNPN and CDR2 SVGIG (reference sequence). The CDR3 here is CAWSFARGGGYTF. The CDR3, as DNA: TGTGCCTGGAGTTTCGCTAGGGGGGGTGGCTACACCTTC. The variable domain in full, completed from reference TRBV30 and TRBJ1-2, reads SQTIHQWPATLVQPVGSPLSLECTVEGTSNPNLYWYRQAAGRGLQLLFYSVGIGQISSEVPQNLSASRPQDRQFILSSKKLLLSDSGFYLCAWSFARGGGYTFGSGTRLTVV.

This sequence joins TRBV5-4 and TRBJ1-2, with 8 bases identical to TRBD1. Germline V lookup: CDR1 SGHNT, CDR2 YYREEE (reference sequence). The CDR3 extends over 14 amino acids. The J segment lost 8 bases and the V segment lost 0 bases, leaving 6 bases of the junction unmatched. In DNA form, the CDR3 reads TGTGCCAGCAGCTTGGGACAGGGGCGCGAGGGCTACACCTTC. Protein product: CASSLGQGREGYTF.

The CDR3 reads CASNKGGNTGELFF. Written as DNA, the CDR3 is TGTGCCAGCAATAAAGGGGGCAACACCGGGGAGCTGTTTTTT. The chain combines TRBV14 with TRBJ2-2; 7 bases line up with TRBD1. The V and J ends lost 7 bases and 2 bases, in that order; junction bases with no gene match: 4. Per the germline V gene, CDR1 is SGHDN and CDR2 is FVKESK. The CDR3 is 14 residues long.

This clone was seen more than once but under ten times. The rearrangement links TRBV5-1 to TRBJ2-1; 11 bases are a match to TRBD1. The CDR3 extends over 15 amino acids. The V gene end was trimmed by 5 bases and the J gene end by 8 bases; junction bases not matched to a gene: 9. The V gene's germline CDR1 is SGHRS and CDR2 YFSETQ. CDR3 sequence: CASSTGTGGYDEQFF. CDR3 nucleotide sequence: TGCGCCAGCAGTACCGGGACAGGGGGTTATGATGAGCAGTTCTTC.

CDR3 loop: CAFPEYTGELFF. CDR3 sequence (DNA): TGTGCCTTTCCGGAGTACACCGGGGAGCTGTTTTTT. The V call is TRBV30, the J call TRBJ2-2; D call uncertain. This CDR3 is built from 12 residues. Germline CDR1 reads GTSNPN; CDR2 reads SVGIG (reference sequence). V lost 7 bases to trimming and J lost 3 bases, with 9 bases between them. Using reference TRBV30 and TRBJ2-2 for the parts outside the CDR3, the full variable domain is SQTIHQWPATLVQPVGSPLSLECTVEGTSNPNLYWYRQAAGRGLQLLFYSVGIGQISSEVPQNLSASRPQDRQFILSSKKLLLSDSGFYLCAFPEYTGELFFGEGSRLTVL.

The chain recombines TRBV4-1 with TRBJ1-2, with D hard to call. CDR1 and CDR2 from the germline V gene are MGHRA and YSYEKL. The CDR3 has 16 amino acids. V gave up 1 base and J gave up 5 bases, with 17 bases separating them. The chain's CDR3 is CASSQARPAGVYGYTF. The CDR3 bases are TGCGCCAGCAGCCAAGCCCGCCCGGCGGGAGTATATGGCTACACCTTC.

The genes are TRBV5-4 and TRBJ1-1; 11 nucleotides match TRBD1. CDR1 and CDR2 from the germline V gene are SGHNT and YYREEE (reference sequence). The CDR3 contains 17 residues. The ends lost 4 bases at V and 4 bases at J; junction bases unmatched: 12. The CDR3 region is CASSLNGQGAGVTEAFF. For the CDR3, the DNA is TGTGCCAGCAGCCTCAACGGACAGGGGGCGGGAGTCACTGAAGCTTTCTTT.

The chain uses TRBV7-8 and TRBJ2-7; the match to TRBD2 covers 7 bases. V lost 5 bases and J lost 0; bases outside the gene matches: 4. Germline loops: CDR1 SGHVS, CDR2 FQNEAQ. The CDR3 has 14 amino acids. The CDR3 nucleotides read TGTGCCAGCAGCAGGGAGGGGAGCTCCTACGAGCAGTACTTC. Translation: CASSREGSSYEQYF.

The gene calls are TRBV19 and TRBJ1-2; 10 bases agree with TRBD1. J lost 5 bases, V lost 10 bases, and 13 bases had no gene match. This CDR3 has 15 amino acids. Germline V gene data show CDR1 as LNHDA and CDR2 as SQIVND (reference sequence). In DNA form, the CDR3 reads TGTGCCACCCGCCGCGGACAGGGGGTATCGTATGGCTACACCTTC. Translation: CATRRGQGVSYGYTF.

J is TRBJ2-7 and V is TRBV30; D gene unclear. Trimming took 0 bases from V and 2 from J, leaving 8 bases between them. Germline assignment: CDR1 GTSNPN and CDR2 SVGIG (reference sequence). There are 13 residues in the CDR3. The CDR3 here is CAWSVYGAYEQYF. The CDR3 DNA is TGTGCCTGGAGTGTATACGGAGCCTACGAGCAGTACTTC.

The chain joins TRBV11-3 to TRBJ1-3, with D perhaps TRBD1 (6 bases). The CDR3 loop spans 16 amino acids. Looked up from germline, CDR1 is SGHNT and CDR2 is YENEEA. The germline V and J ends were trimmed by 4 bases and 0 bases, with 13 bases remaining between them. Here the CDR3 reads CASSSTGLSSGNTIYF. CDR3 DNA sequence: TGTGCCAGCAGCTCGACAGGCCTAAGCTCTGGAAACACCATATATTTT.

The CDR3 region is CASSFGGPPTYNEQFF. CDR3 in DNA: TGTGCCAGCAGTTTTGGTGGCCCACCGACCTACAATGAGCAGTTCTTC. This sequence joins TRBV27 and TRBJ2-1; D is ambiguous. The V gene's germline CDR1 is MNHEY and CDR2 SMNVEV (reference sequence). V lost 3 bases to trimming and J lost 2 bases, with 14 bases between them. This CDR3 region has 16 residues.

The V and J genes are TRBV25-1 and TRBJ2-7; 12 positions agree with TRBD2. Losses at the gene ends were 8 bases for V and 3 bases for J; bases not matched to a gene: 2. Germline V gene lookup returns CDR1 MGHDK and CDR2 SYGVNS. CDR3 size: 13 residues. The CDR3 DNA follows: TGTGCCAGCGTGGGACTAGCGGGCTACGAGCAGTACTTC. Amino acids: CASVGLAGYEQYF.

V and J are TRBV10-3 and TRBJ2-1, with D tentatively TRBD1 (6 bases). Trimming took off 11 bases at V and 7 bases at J, with 24 bases between the two ends. The CDR3 consists of 15 residues. The germline gives CDR1 ENHRY, CDR2 SYGVKD. CDR3 residues: CASAPTRTAPNEQFF. DNA for the CDR3: TGTGCCTCCGCCCCAACCCGGACAGCACCGAATGAGCAGTTCTTC.

CDR3 in DNA: TGTGCCAGTCATCCCGGGACAACCTCCTACGAGCAGTACTTC. Protein: CASHPGTTSYEQYF. The chain recombines TRBV11-1 with TRBJ2-7; a weak D match, TRBD1 (6 bases). Germline values: CDR1 SGHAT, CDR2 FQDESV (reference sequence). This CDR3 is built from 14 residues. The V end was cut by 9 bases, the J end by 0 bases, with 15 bases between.